Each of the 16 T cell receptor beta chains below was sequenced from the same sample in a study of shared clonotypes between healthy human individuals. Repertoires were generated with immunoSEQ multiplex PCR, while TCRdb's copy carries only in-frame clones and drops some. This sample has around 750,000 clones, with approximately 79% found just once. The sequencing input was memory CD4+ T cells sorted from blood. The subset was: CD45RA-negative fraction. Receptor source: a woman aged 30 to 39 in good health.

This clone was counted at least ten times. The rearrangement uses TRBV7-9 and TRBJ2-1; D not resolved. The germline V gene encodes CDR1 SEHNR and CDR2 FQNEAQ (reference sequence). V lost 5 bases and J 8 bases, leaving 16 bases between the germline ends. The CDR3 consists of 14 residues. The CDR3 is CASSLRTASDEQFF. The CDR3 coding sequence is TGTGCCAGCAGCCTAAGAACGGCTTCGGATGAGCAGTTCTTC.

V is TRBV11-3 and J is TRBJ1-3, with D uncertain. Germline V gene lookup returns CDR1 SGHNT and CDR2 YENEEA. The V and J ends lost 1 base and 0 bases respectively, with 7 bases between them. The CDR3 is 15 residues long. The CDR3 spells CASSLGGYSGNTIYF. CDR3 DNA: TGTGCCAGCAGCTTAGGCGGTTACTCTGGAAACACCATATATTTT.

In regard to this clone: Other DNA sequences in this sample translate to the same CDR3. This chain uses TRBV7-9 with TRBJ1-4; 8 bases are a match to TRBD1. This CDR3 region has 15 residues. Trimming cost V 0 bases and J 8 bases; bases outside gene matches: 5. Germline V gene lookup returns CDR1 SEHNR and CDR2 FQNEAQ (reference sequence). CDR3 bases: TGTGCCAGCAGCTTAGCTACCGGGACAGGCGAAAAACTGTTTTTT. Translated: CASSLATGTGEKLFF. The full variable domain, its missing parts supplied by reference TRBV7-9 and TRBJ1-4, is DTGVSQNPRHKITKRGQNVTFRCDPISEHNRLYWYRQTLGQGPEFLTYFQNEAQLEKSRLLSDRFSAERPKGSFSTLEIQRTEQGDSAMYLCASSLATGTGEKLFFGSGTQLSVL.

This clone was detected a few times. A far bigger clonotype differs at one base, so this is likely a read error. Within the sample, other DNA sequences also encode this same CDR3. The chain couples TRBV28 to TRBJ1-5, with D possibly TRBD1 on 5 matching bases. V was clipped by 4 bases and J by 4 bases, with 5 bases between them. Germline V CDR1 and CDR2: MDHEN, SYDVKM. CDR3 length: 12 residues. DNA for the CDR3: TGTGCCAGCAGTTGGGGGAATCAGCCCCAGCATTTT. Its translation is CASSWGNQPQHF.

This clone was detected a few times. This chain joins TRBV28 and TRBJ1-5; possibly TRBD1 for D (6 bases). Trimming left V 3 bases short and J 7 bases short, with 13 bases between. The CDR3 runs to 14 residues. Per the germline V gene, CDR1 is MDHEN and CDR2 is SYDVKM. This chain's CDR3 is CASSLAGHSQPQHF. Written as DNA, the CDR3 is TGTGCCAGCAGTTTGGCGGGACATTCCCAGCCCCAGCATTTT.

V and J are TRBV6-1 and TRBJ2-7, with 7 bases lining up with TRBD1. V lost 4 bases, J lost 3 bases, and 18 bases stayed unmatched. The CDR3 has 18 residues. CDR1 MNHNS and CDR2 SASEGT come from the germline V gene. For the CDR3, the DNA is TGTGCCAGCAGTGTATCAGTCCCGGGGACAGTCGTAGTCTACGAGCAGTACTTC. Protein sequence: CASSVSVPGTVVVYEQYF.

This clone was counted between two and nine times. The chain is built from TRBV2 and TRBJ1-4; the D gene is possibly TRBD1 (5 bases). Germline V gives CDR1 SNHLY, CDR2 FYNNEI. This CDR3 is built from 15 residues. Trimming removed 6 bases from V and 0 bases from J, with 11 bases in between. The CDR3 is CASSVQGATNEKLFF. The CDR3 DNA sequence: TGTGCCAGCAGCGTTCAGGGTGCAACTAATGAAAAACTGTTTTTT.

The CDR3 region has the DNA TGCAGCGTTGCCCCGGGACAGACCTACGAGCAGTACTTC. Translation gives CSVAPGQTYEQYF. This chain joins TRBV29-1 and TRBJ2-7, with 7 nucleotides matching TRBD1. The length of the CDR3 is 13 residues. Per the germline V gene, CDR1 is SQVTM and CDR2 is ANQGSEA. Germline trimming cut 4 bases from V and 2 bases from J; bases unmatched to any gene: 5.

This sequence joins TRBV5-6 and TRBJ2-3, with D perhaps given as TRBD1 or TRBD2 (5 bases each). V shed 3 bases and J shed 3 bases, with 8 bases lying between them. The CDR3 extends over 13 amino acids. Germline lookup yields CDR1 SGHDT and CDR2 YYEEEE. DNA of the CDR3: TGTGCCAGCAGCTGGAGGACAACAGATACGCAGTATTTT. This codes for CASSWRTTDTQYF.

The chain carries TRBV4-2 and TRBJ2-3; D may match TRBD1 or TRBD2 (5 bases each). The V gene lost 4 bases and the J gene lost 6 bases, with 17 bases spanning the gap. Germline V lookup: CDR1 LGHNA, CDR2 YNFKEQ. CDR3 size: 15 residues. CDR3 bases: TGTGCCAGCAGCCCCCGGGACCCACCCCGTGATACGCAGTATTTT. It yields the protein CASSPRDPPRDTQYF.

The V and J genes are TRBV28 and TRBJ2-7; 7 bases align to TRBD2. Losses at the gene ends were 6 bases for V and 11 bases for J; bases not matched to a gene: 10. The V gene's germline CDR1 is MDHEN and CDR2 SYDVKM. The CDR3 loop spans 12 amino acids. CDR3: CASSVSVREKYF. In nucleotides, the CDR3 is TGTGCCAGCAGCGTTTCAGTGCGGGAGAAGTACTTC.

The chain employs TRBV28 and TRBJ2-6; 7 bases map to TRBD1. Trimming at V came to 6 bases and at J to 4 bases, leaving 9 bases not matched to a gene. CDR1 and CDR2 from the germline V gene are MDHEN and SYDVKM. This CDR3 is built from 16 residues. CDR3 bases: TGTGCCAGCAGAGCGCCTCGGGGACAGGGGGCCAACGTCCTGACTTTC. Translating it yields CASRAPRGQGANVLTF. The full variable domain, its missing parts supplied by reference TRBV28 and TRBJ2-6, is DVKVTQSSRYLVKRTGEKVFLECVQDMDHENMFWYRQDPGLGLRLIYFSYDVKMKEKGDIPEGYSVSREKKERFSLILESASTNQTSMYLCASRAPRGQGANVLTFGAGSRLTVL.

This clone was detected only once. The rearrangement links TRBV19 to TRBJ2-4, with 12 bases aligning to TRBD1. CDR1 is LNHDA, CDR2 SQIVND, per germline (reference sequence). With V trimmed by 6 bases and J by 8 bases, 5 bases remained unmatched. The CDR3 consists of 14 residues. The CDR3 loop reads CASSAGTGGHIQYF. In nucleotides, the CDR3 is TGTGCCAGTAGCGCCGGGACAGGGGGCCACATTCAGTACTTC.

The gene calls are TRBV10-3 and TRBJ2-7, with D perhaps TRBD2 (6 bases). With 0 bases removed from V and 4 bases from J, the gap between germline ends came to 10 bases. Per the germline V gene, CDR1 is ENHRY and CDR2 is SYGVKD. The CDR3 runs 14 residues. The CDR3 region is CAISESVRGYEQYF. The CDR3 DNA sequence: TGTGCCATCAGTGAGTCGGTACGGGGGTACGAGCAGTACTTC.

The J gene is TRBJ1-5, the V gene TRBV5-1; no clear D gene. The CDR3 loop spans 14 amino acids. Germline loops: CDR1 SGHRS, CDR2 YFSETQ. V was pared by 6 bases and J by 4 bases, with 14 bases between. CDR3 nucleotide sequence: TGCGCCAGCAAAGAAAGCACGGGGAATCAGCCCCAGCATTTT. This codes for CASKESTGNQPQHF.

This clone was seen a single time. The chain links TRBV4-1 to TRBJ2-3; D perhaps matches TRBD1 (5 bases). The ends were cut back, 3 bases at V and 2 bases at J, with 12 bases in the middle. This CDR3 region has 15 residues. Germline V gene sequence: CDR1 MGHRA, CDR2 YSYEKL. CDR3: CASSQEDSFTDTQYF. The DNA of the CDR3 is TGCGCCAGCAGCCAGGAAGACAGTTTCACAGATACGCAGTATTTT.